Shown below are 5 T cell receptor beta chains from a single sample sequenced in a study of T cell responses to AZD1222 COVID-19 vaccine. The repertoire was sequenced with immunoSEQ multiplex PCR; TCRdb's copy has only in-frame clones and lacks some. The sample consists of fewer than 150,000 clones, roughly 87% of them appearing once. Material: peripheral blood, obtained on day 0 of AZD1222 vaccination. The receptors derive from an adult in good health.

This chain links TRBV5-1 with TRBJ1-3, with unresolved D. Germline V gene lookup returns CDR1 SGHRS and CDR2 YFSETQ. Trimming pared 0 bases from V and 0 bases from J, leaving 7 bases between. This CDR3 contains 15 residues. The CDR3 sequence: CASSLARSSGNTIYF. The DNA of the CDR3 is TGCGCCAGCAGCTTGGCGAGGAGCTCTGGAAACACCATATATTTT.

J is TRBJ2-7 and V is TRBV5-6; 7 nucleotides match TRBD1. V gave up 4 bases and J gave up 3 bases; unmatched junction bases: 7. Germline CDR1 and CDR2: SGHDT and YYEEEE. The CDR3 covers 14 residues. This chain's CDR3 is CASSLRDSYYEQYF. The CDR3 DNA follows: TGTGCCAGCAGCCTCCGGGACAGCTACTACGAGCAGTACTTC. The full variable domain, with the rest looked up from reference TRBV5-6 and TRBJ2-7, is DAGVTQSPTHLIKTRGQQVTLRCSPKSGHDTVSWYQQALGQGPQFIFQYYEEEERQRGNFPDRFSGHQFPNYSSELNVNALLLGDSALYLCASSLRDSYYEQYFGPGTRLTVT.

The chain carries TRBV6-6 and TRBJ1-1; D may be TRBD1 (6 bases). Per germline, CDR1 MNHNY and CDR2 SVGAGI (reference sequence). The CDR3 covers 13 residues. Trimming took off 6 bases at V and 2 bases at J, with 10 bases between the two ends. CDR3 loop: CASSVGGNTEAFF. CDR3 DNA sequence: TGTGCCAGCAGCGTAGGGGGAAACACTGAAGCTTTCTTT.

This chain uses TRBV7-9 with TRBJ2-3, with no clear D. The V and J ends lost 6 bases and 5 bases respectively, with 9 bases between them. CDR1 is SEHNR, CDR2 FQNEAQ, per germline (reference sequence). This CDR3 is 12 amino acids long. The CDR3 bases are TGTGCCAGCAGTTACAGCGAAGATACGCAGTATTTT. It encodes CASSYSEDTQYF.

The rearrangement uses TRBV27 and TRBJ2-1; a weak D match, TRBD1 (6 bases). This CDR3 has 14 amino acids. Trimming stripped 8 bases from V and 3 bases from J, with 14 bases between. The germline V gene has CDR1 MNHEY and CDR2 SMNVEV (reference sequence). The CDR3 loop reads CASGTGTNYNEQFF. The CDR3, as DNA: TGTGCCAGCGGAACCGGGACAAACTACAATGAGCAGTTCTTC.